Sequencing of this T cell receptor beta chain was carried out in a study of cytomegalovirus exposure and HLA in healthy donors (dated by TCRdb to 2017 to 2019). Regarding the complete study: An earlier analysis of more than 550 of the donors reported 250 to 350 Gb of sequence data and about 120 million unique TCR beta sequences obtained from about 200 million T cells. An early release that covered approximately 600 HLA-typed donors contained approximately 300 gigabases of sequencing data and around 85 million unique TCR sequences. The genetic ancestry cluster associated with self-reported Caucasian donors included 65% to 90% of the 398 genotyped donors. The study aimed to test whether cataloging public T cell receptors could reveal signatures of past pathogen exposure. The T cell repertoires of several hundred subjects were profiled by immunosequencing and related to cytomegalovirus serostatus. Besides the first cohort of hundreds of subjects, a separate validation cohort made up of about 120 different subjects was used. To predict cytomegalovirus infection status, the study combined high-throughput TCR immunosequencing, statistical association of individual TCRs with disease status, and machine learning. In a later analysis, previously published TCR beta repertoires from 550 to 750 donors were re-analyzed and high-resolution HLA genotyping was added so that TCR occurrence patterns could be studied. Rather than drawing on any new phenotypic data, the later analysis identified candidate immune exposures from TCR beta sequences and the way those sequences occurred across donors. In an earlier analysis of 587 of the donors, high-throughput TCR beta sequencing was used to judge whether each TCR beta V gene segment behaved as functional or pseudogenic. Donor age, sex, ethnicity and CMV serostatus were compiled alongside the repertoire data. Genome-wide SNP genotypes for about 65% of the 666 donors were used in a later genetic analysis, which treated that subset as a discovery cohort. All discovery cohort repertoires had been generated on a single sequencing platform. Both class I and class II loci were covered by HLA typing, at four-digit resolution. The number of typed donors differed by locus: about 620-640 for A, B, C, DRB1 and DQB1; 500 to 550 for DQA1; 600 to 610 for DPA1; and some 450 for DPB1. Five DR-DQ haplotypes were handled as single units for association and clustering because linkage in the cohort was strong. Among some 400 genotyped donors of the cohort, an average of about 240,000 unique TCR beta nucleotide sequences was sequenced per donor, of which roughly 17% were non-productive. Overall results and qualifications from the work: Some IMGT-functional V segments, including TRBV6-2 and TRBV6-3, could not be told apart with the 87-base-pair reads, so those segments were excluded. A later genetic analysis reported fewer N-insertions in productive TCRs among donors in an Asian-associated ancestry cluster than the approximately 670-donor mean. CMV serostatus was the only immune exposure information available for the cohort. The authors suggested that the approach could potentially be generalized to other disease states and immunological phenotypes. In an earlier analysis of around 500 of the donors, most TCR beta V segments appeared in productive rearrangements about 90% or about 30% of the time, broadly matching IMGT annotations. Most CMV-associated TCR beta chains appeared to be HLA-restricted in a later analysis, and the HLA associations seemed to be driven largely by CMV exposure. V-gene and J-gene trimming of TCR beta chains was associated with a missense DCLRE1C variant in a later genetic analysis, and the association was replicated in an independent cohort. Strong co-occurrence of HLA alleles, especially DR and DQ, made assigning TCR associations to individual alleles difficult. Sequencing depth was assumed to be roughly uniform across donors in the presence/absence analyses, though that assumption may not hold. The study listed 150 to 200 TCR beta chains as associated with cytomegalovirus. While some public TCRs were present in many individuals, most TCR sequences turned up only very rarely across donors. A group of highly shared sequence variants was considered likely to be a technical artifact of the sequencing pipeline. Because HLA typing was missing for some donors at each locus, association tests included only the typed subset. In a later analysis, TCR association rates were found to vary across HLA loci, with the most associated TCRs seen for DRB1 alleles and the fewest for HLA-C alleles. Specific HLA alleles were associated with 15,000 to 20,000 TCR beta sequences at a false discovery rate of 0.05 in a later analysis. Correlated functional status among segregating V segments might reflect linkage disequilibrium, but an unknown experimental factor could not be ruled out. A further reported finding was that TCR beta sequences accurately predicted the HLA-A and HLA-B alleles for most subjects in the first cohort. Compared with equally common non-associated chains, HLA-associated TCR beta chains in a later analysis were more clonally expanded and had lower generation probabilities. A few of the identified cytomegalovirus-associated TCR beta chains were confirmed in vitro to be specific for cytomegalovirus antigens. Because counts were too low, approximately 18 rarely observed V segments, including chromosome 9 orphons, were excluded from the earlier analysis of fewer than 650 of the donors. The classifier was reported to diagnose cytomegalovirus status with high specificity and sensitivity in both the original and validation cohorts. Only TCR beta chains were sequenced in this cohort, and the absence of alpha or paired-chain data limited detectable features. A later analysis reported that several top co-occurrence clusters appeared linked to parvovirus B19, influenza, CMV and Epstein-Barr virus.

In the case of this clone: Its antigen specificity is not known. Base quality data are lacking; no much larger clone is found one base away.

Taken from the germline V gene, the CDR1 and CDR2 loops are SGHVS and FNYEAQ. The CDR3 runs 15 residues from the cysteine to the phenylalanine. The sequence is cut down to CDR3 DNA, 45 bases in frame from base 1. Relative to germline, V is missing 5 bases and J is missing 7 bases, with 5 bases of the junction outside any gene match. The library was made by the immunoSEQ multiplex PCR assay. A mixture of 60 forward primers for TCR Vbeta segments and 13 reverse primers for TCR Jbeta segments was used in the multiplex PCR. The CDR3 region of rearranged TCR beta genes was amplified from genomic DNA with a multiplex PCR assay. The Illumina HiSeq System was used to sequence the amplified TCR beta libraries as 87-base-pair reads. The study's own analysis went as follows. A later analysis counted 75 million to 100 million unique TCR beta chains across the 690 or so repertoires, and some 11 million of these chains were shared by at least two donors. Raw reads were error-corrected and collapsed into unique sequences with a nearest-neighbor algorithm that merged closely related sequences to remove PCR and sequencing errors. CDR3 sequences were aligned to IMGT reference sequences to assign V, D and J gene segments. For a sequence to be retained, a match of at least six nucleotides was required to both a V gene segment and a J gene segment. Rearrangements were classified as productive when the CDR3 lacked stop codons and remained in frame with V and J, and all other rearrangements were classified as non-productive. Following IMGT convention, CDR3 was defined as the stretch from the second conserved V-encoded cysteine to the conserved J-encoded phenylalanine. In an earlier analysis of 550 to 650 of the donors, sequences lacking an unambiguous match to a single V gene segment were excluded. An earlier analysis of some 500 of the donors classified V segments as functional when productive rearrangements were above 56.7% and as segregating when the standard deviation between donors was above 5%. A statistical classification framework was built for diagnosing cytomegalovirus status from the catalog of TCR beta chain sequences. V and J gene assignment, in a later analysis, came from comparing TCR nucleotide sequences with IMGT/GENE-DB human TR gene sequences. In a later analysis, CDR3 sequences and most-parsimonious VDJ recombination scenarios were assigned using the TCRdist pipeline. A later analysis defined each TCR beta chain by its CDR3 amino acid sequence plus V-gene family, and excluded reads lacking a unique V-gene family. In a later analysis, fewer than 600 highly shared, low-generation-probability nucleotide sequences were removed to address suspected cross-contamination and a sequencing artifact. In a later analysis, a clonal expansion index for each public chain was calculated from normalized within-repertoire ranks of inferred template counts. In a later analysis, generation probabilities were computed with a VDJ recombination model fitted to out-of-frame rearrangements, and the resulting probabilities were checked against IGoR. In a later analysis, hypergeometric tests were used to score TCR-TCR, TCR-HLA and TCR-CMV co-occurrence, with a repertoire-size bias correction applied to TCR pairs. False discovery rates were estimated in a later analysis by permuting HLA or CMV assignments 20 times. A later analysis grouped co-occurring TCRs with DBSCAN, adding TCRdist sequence similarity when clustering within HLA-allele-positive subsets. Co-occurrence clustering excluded repertoires with fewer than 30,000 or more than 120,000 public chains, plus five with anomalous nucleotide sharing. As stored in TCRdb, this immuneACCESS dataset retains in-frame rearrangements with V and J assigned. A fraction of the clones does not appear; measured against another copy, unresolved V genes explain less than half of the discrepancy, and the remainder lacks a known reason. V and J calls and clone size are those listed in that table; D and trimming were worked out from the DNA. The sample table contains roughly 89,000 clones; only one count was recorded for about 75% of them. The top ten hold 10% of the sample.

The cohort was made up of 666 healthy bone marrow donors. All cohort members were sampled while nominally healthy, although unrecorded immune exposures were likely present. The donor tested CMV seropositive, placing the donor among the approximately 310 seropositive members of the cohort. Each donor provided a peripheral blood sample, and peripheral blood mononuclear cells were used for TCR beta sequencing. The Qiagen DNeasy Blood Extraction Kit was used to extract genomic DNA from the blood cell samples. The sequence joins TRBV7-6 to TRBJ1-4; 12 bases in between match TRBD1. The receptor's source is a man aged 25 to 40 in good health and CMV-seropositive. The sample comprised PBMCs. The base sequence is TGTGCCAGCAGCCCCGGGACAGGGGGCGGTGAAAAACTGTTTTTT. Translated, this is CASSPGTGGGEKLFF.